Given below is one T cell receptor beta chain in context. Recruitment covered roughly 24 US areas and drew participants whose ages spanned about 18 to 100 years. The data stem from a study of blood T cell repertoires in COVID-19. On the study more broadly: Sources were T cells, B-cell-depleted T cells, or PBMCs; the material itself was cDNA or gDNA.

There are 20 residues in the CDR3. V was clipped by 6 bases and J by 2 bases, with 28 bases between them. From germline, CDR1 is MNHEY and CDR2 SMNVEV (reference sequence). Per the original methods: Amplification of reference gene primers was used by the study to estimate nucleated cell counts. Data came from immunoSEQ multiplex PCR; TCRdb stores just in-frame clones and leaves some out. V, J and clone size were drawn from that table, and D and trimming were deduced from the DNA. Among under 200,000 clones listed, about 84% were seen once. The specimen was PBMCs or T cells enriched from blood (not recorded which). The TCR was taken from a man aged 40-49 years with acute COVID-19. V and J are TRBV27 and TRBJ2-2; D may be TRBD2 (5 bases). The DNA of the CDR3 is TGTGCCAGCAGCCCCCTTCTAATTGCGCGTAGCGAGCTAAACACCGGGGAGCTGTTTTTT. It codes for CASSPLLIARSELNTGELFF.